This note documents a single T cell receptor beta chain sequence. These data are taken from a study of blood T cell repertoires in COVID-19. Study in general: Acute and convalescent COVID-19 specimens originated in the United States, Italy and Spain.

Seattle's enrolled individuals joined amid active infection and were then monitored longitudinally. Profiled with immunoSEQ multiplex PCR; TCRdb holds only in-frame clones, not every one. The sample yields about 370,000 clones, 70% to 90% seen once. The germline V and J ends were trimmed by 4 bases and 5 bases, with 19 bases remaining between them. This CDR3 contains 15 residues. Germline CDR1 is SGHRS and CDR2 is YFSETQ. This sequence originates from a woman aged 30 to 39 with COVID-19, enrolled during active disease. The chain couples TRBV5-1 to TRBJ2-7, with D possibly matching TRBD1 (5 bases). The specimen was peripheral blood. CDR3 DNA: TGCGCCAGCAGCACCTCCTCCCCGGCCAGGGACGAGCAGTACTTC. Translating gives CASSTSSPARDEQYF.